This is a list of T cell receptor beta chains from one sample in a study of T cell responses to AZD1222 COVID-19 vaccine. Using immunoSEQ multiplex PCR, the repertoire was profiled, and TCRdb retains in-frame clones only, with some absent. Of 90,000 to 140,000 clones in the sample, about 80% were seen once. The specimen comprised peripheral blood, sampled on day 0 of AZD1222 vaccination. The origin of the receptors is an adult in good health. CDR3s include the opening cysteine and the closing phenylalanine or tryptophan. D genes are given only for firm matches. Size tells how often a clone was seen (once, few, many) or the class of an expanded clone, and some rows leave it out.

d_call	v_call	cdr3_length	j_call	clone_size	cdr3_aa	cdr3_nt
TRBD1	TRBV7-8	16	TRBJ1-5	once	CASSTRQGSSNQPQHF	TGTGCCAGCAGCACAAGACAGGGATCAAGCAATCAGCCCCAGCATTTT
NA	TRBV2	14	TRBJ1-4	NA	CASSEQGFGEKLFF	TGTGCCAGCAGTGAACAGGGTTTTGGCGAAAAACTGTTTTTT
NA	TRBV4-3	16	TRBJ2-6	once	CASSQWLGSGANVLTF	TGCGCCAGCAGCCAATGGTTAGGGTCGGGGGCCAACGTCCTGACTTTC
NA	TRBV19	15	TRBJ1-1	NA	CASSITSGGATEAFF	TGTGCCAGTAGTATTACGTCAGGAGGTGCCACTGAAGCTTTCTTT
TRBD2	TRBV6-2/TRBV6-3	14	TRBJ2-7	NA	CASSYSMAGGEQYF	TGTGCCAGCAGTTACTCGATGGCGGGAGGCGAGCAGTACTTC
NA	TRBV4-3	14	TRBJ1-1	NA	CASSQGLGNWEAFF	TGCGCCAGCAGCCAAGGACTGGGGAATTGGGAAGCTTTCTTT
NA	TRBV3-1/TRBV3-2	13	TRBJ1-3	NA	CAVRAYSGNTIYF	TGTGCCGTCAGGGCCTACTCTGGAAACACCATATATTTT
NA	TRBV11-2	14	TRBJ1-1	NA	CASSFWQGDTEAFF	TGTGCCAGCAGCTTTTGGCAGGGAGACACTGAAGCTTTCTTT
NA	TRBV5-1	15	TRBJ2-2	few	CASSLGDLNTGELFF	TGCGCCAGCAGCTTAGGTGACTTGAACACCGGGGAGCTGTTTTTT
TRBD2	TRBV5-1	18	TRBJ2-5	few	CASSGTSSGGASIRSQYF	TGCGCCAGCAGCGGGACGTCTAGCGGGGGGGCCTCTATCAGGTCCCAGTACTTC
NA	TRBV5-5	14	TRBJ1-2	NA	CASSLDPGSYGYTF	TGTGCCAGCAGCTTGGACCCGGGATCCTATGGCTACACCTTC
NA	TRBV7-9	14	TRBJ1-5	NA	CASSLGGIGQPQHF	TGTGCCAGCAGCTTAGGAGGGATAGGCCAGCCCCAGCATTTT
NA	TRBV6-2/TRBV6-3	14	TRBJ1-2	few	CASSYSTGRDGYTF	TGTGCCAGCAGTTACTCAACAGGGAGGGATGGCTACACCTTC
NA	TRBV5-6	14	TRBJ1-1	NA	CASSLGGERTEAFF	TGTGCCAGCAGCTTAGGGGGGGAGAGGACTGAAGCTTTCTTT
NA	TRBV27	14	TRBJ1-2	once	CASSLYPGRDGYTF	TGTGCCAGCAGTTTATACCCAGGGAGAGATGGCTACACCTTC
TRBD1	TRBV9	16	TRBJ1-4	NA	CASSVGAGGNWEKLFF	TGTGCCAGCAGCGTAGGGGCAGGGGGAAACTGGGAAAAACTGTTTTTT
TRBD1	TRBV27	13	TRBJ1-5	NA	CASRDRASQPQHF	TGTGCCAGCAGGGACAGGGCATCGCAGCCCCAGCATTTT
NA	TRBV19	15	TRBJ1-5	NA	CASSAVLGDNQPQHF	TGTGCCAGTAGTGCAGTTTTGGGTGACAATCAGCCCCAGCATTTT
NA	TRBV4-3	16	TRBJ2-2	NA	CASSQEASALTGELFF	TGCGCCAGCAGCCAAGAGGCTAGCGCCCTCACCGGGGAGCTGTTTTTT
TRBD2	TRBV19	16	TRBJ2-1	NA	CASSSIAGGSYNEQFF	TGTGCCAGTAGTAGCATAGCGGGGGGCTCCTACAATGAGCAGTTCTTC
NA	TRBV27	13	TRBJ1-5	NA	CASSFGANQPQHF	TGTGCCAGCAGTTTTGGGGCGAATCAGCCCCAGCATTTT
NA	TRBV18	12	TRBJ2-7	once	CASSPGSYEQYF	TGTGCCAGCTCACCAGGGAGCTACGAGCAGTACTTC
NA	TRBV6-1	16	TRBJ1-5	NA	CASSAQGPFSNQPQHF	TGTGCCAGCAGTGCCCAGGGACCGTTTAGCAATCAGCCCCAGCATTTT
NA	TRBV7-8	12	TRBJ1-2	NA	CASSLTGGGYTF	TGTGCCAGCAGCTTGACCGGGGGTGGCTACACCTTC
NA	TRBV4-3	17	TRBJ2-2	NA	CASSQVLGGANTGELFF	TGCGCCAGCAGCCAAGTCCTCGGGGGAGCGAACACCGGGGAGCTGTTTTTT
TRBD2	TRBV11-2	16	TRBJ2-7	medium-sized	CASSLLSGGPTYEQYF	TGTGCCAGCAGCTTATTGAGCGGGGGGCCGACCTACGAGCAGTACTTC
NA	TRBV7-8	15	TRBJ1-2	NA	CASSSNRVPSYGYTF	TGTGCCAGCAGCTCGAATCGGGTCCCCTCCTATGGCTACACCTTC
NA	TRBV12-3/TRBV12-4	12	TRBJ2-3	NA	CASSFGQHTQYF	TGTGCCAGCAGTTTCGGGCAACATACGCAGTATTTT
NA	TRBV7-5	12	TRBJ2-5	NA	CVPPRGQETQYF	TGTGTCCCGCCCAGGGGGCAAGAGACCCAGTACTTC
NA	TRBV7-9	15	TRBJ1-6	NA	CASSLLRALNSPLHF	TGTGCCAGCAGCTTGCTTAGGGCCTTAAATTCACCCCTCCACTTT
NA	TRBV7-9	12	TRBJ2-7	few	CASSPDTWEQYF	TGTGCCAGCAGCCCTGATACGTGGGAGCAGTACTTC
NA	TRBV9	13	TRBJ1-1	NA	CASSVDMNTEAFF	TGTGCCAGCAGCGTGGACATGAACACTGAAGCTTTCTTT
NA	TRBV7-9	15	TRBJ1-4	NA	CASSLVGGVGGKLFF	TGTGCCAGCAGCTTAGTGGGAGGGGTCGGTGGAAAACTGTTTTTT
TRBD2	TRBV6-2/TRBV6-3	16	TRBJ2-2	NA	CASSSSGGSNTGELFF	TGTGCCAGCAGCTCGAGCGGGGGCTCGAACACCGGGGAGCTGTTTTTT
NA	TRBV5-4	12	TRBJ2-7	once	CASSLGDYEQYF	TGTGCCAGCAGCTTGGGGGACTACGAGCAGTACTTC
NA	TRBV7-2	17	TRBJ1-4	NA	CASSLVSRGELNEKLFF	TGTGCCAGCAGCTTAGTATCCAGGGGCGAACTTAATGAAAAACTGTTTTTT
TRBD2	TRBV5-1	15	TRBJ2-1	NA	CASSLDPSGYNEQFF	TGCGCCAGCAGCTTGGATCCTAGCGGGTACAATGAGCAGTTCTTC
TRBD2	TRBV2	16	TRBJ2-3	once	CASSYLAGGSADTQYF	TGTGCCAGCAGTTATCTAGCGGGGGGGTCGGCAGATACGCAGTATTTT
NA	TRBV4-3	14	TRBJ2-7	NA	CASSQDWGSYEQYF	TGCGCCAGCAGCCAAGATTGGGGGAGCTACGAGCAGTACTTC
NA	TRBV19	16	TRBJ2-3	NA	CASSILSGSSTDTQYF	TGTGCCAGTAGTATCCTTAGCGGTTCTAGCACAGATACGCAGTATTTT
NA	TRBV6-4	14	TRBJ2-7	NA	CASGSGTVSYEQYF	TGTGCCAGCGGTTCCGGGACGGTTTCCTACGAGCAGTACTTC
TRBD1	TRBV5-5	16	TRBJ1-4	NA	CASSFPGGQGNEKLFF	TGTGCCAGCAGCTTTCCCGGCGGACAGGGTAATGAAAAACTGTTTTTT
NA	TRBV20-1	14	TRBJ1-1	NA	CSASPGAMNTEAFF	TGCAGTGCGAGTCCGGGAGCTATGAACACTGAAGCTTTCTTT
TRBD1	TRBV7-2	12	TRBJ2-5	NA	CASSSRGETQYF	TGTGCCAGCAGCTCCAGGGGGGAGACCCAGTACTTC
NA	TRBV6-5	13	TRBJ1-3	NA	CASAGAGGNTIYF	TGTGCCAGCGCCGGCGCGGGTGGAAACACCATATATTTT
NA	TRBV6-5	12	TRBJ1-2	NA	CASRPTGYGYTF	TGTGCCAGCAGACCAACAGGCTATGGCTACACCTTC
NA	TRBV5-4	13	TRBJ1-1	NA	CASSNGVLSKAFF	TGTGCCAGCAGCAACGGGGTTCTCAGCAAAGCTTTCTTT
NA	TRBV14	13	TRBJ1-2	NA	CASSFRAFYGYTF	TGTGCCAGCAGCTTCCGGGCCTTCTATGGCTACACCTTC
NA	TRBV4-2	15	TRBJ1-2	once	CASSQELAGLYGYTF	TGTGCCAGCAGCCAAGAGTTGGCAGGCCTCTATGGCTACACCTTC